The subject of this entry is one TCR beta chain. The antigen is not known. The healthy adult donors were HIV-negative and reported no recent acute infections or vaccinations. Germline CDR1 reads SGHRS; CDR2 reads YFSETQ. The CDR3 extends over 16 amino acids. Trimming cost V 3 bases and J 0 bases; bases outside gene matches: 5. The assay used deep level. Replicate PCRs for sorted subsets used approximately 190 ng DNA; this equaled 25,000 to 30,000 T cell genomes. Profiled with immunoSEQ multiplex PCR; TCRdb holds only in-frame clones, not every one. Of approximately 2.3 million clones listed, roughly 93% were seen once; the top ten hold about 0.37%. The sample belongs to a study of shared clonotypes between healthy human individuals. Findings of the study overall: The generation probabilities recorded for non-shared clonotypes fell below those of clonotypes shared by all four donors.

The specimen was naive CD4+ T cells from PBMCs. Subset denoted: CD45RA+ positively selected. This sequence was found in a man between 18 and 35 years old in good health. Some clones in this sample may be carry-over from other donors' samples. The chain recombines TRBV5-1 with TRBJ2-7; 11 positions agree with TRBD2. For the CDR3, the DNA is TGCGCCAGCAGCTGGGGACTAGCGGAAAGCTCCTACGAGCAGTACTTC. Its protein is CASSWGLAESSYEQYF.